This is a list of T cell receptor beta chains from one sample in a study of cytomegalovirus exposure and HLA in healthy donors. The repertoire was sequenced with immunoSEQ multiplex PCR; TCRdb's copy has only in-frame clones and lacks some. The sample consists of 70,000 or so clones, around 94% of them appearing once. Material for sequencing was PBMCs. Source of these receptors: a woman between 18 and 29 years old in good health and CMV-seropositive. Both conserved end residues are part of each CDR3. Fields, in order: D gene, V gene, J gene, clone size, CDR3 protein, CDR3 DNA. A D gene is named only where the DNA matches it firmly. Clone size is shown for a subset of rows, as once, few, many or a class of expanded clone.

D gene: TRBD2
V gene: TRBV7-9
J gene: TRBJ2-1
clone size: .
CDR3 protein: CASSLGTSGTYYNEQFF
CDR3 DNA: TGTGCCAGCAGCTTAGGGACTAGCGGGACATATTACAATGAGCAGTTCTTC

D gene: TRBD1
V gene: TRBV7-7
J gene: TRBJ2-1
clone size: .
CDR3 protein: CASSYRGEGEQFF
CDR3 DNA: TGTGCTAGCAGCTACAGGGGTGAGGGTGAGCAGTTCTTC

D gene: TRBD2
V gene: TRBV30
J gene: TRBJ2-1
clone size: .
CDR3 protein: CATGGAGVPTYNEQFF
CDR3 DNA: TGTGCCACGGGGGGGGCTGGGGTACCCACCTACAATGAGCAGTTCTTC

D gene: .
V gene: TRBV5-4
J gene: TRBJ1-2
clone size: once
CDR3 protein: CASSRTGTGYGYTF
CDR3 DNA: TGTGCCAGCAGCCGAACCGGGACTGGCTATGGCTACACCTTC

D gene: TRBD1
V gene: TRBV5-4
J gene: TRBJ2-1
clone size: .
CDR3 protein: CASSLENRGPRNNEQFF
CDR3 DNA: TGTGCCAGCAGCTTGGAAAACAGGGGGCCAAGGAATAATGAGCAGTTCTTC

D gene: .
V gene: TRBV21-1
J gene: TRBJ2-7
clone size: .
CDR3 protein: CASSKVIIGHILYEQYF
CDR3 DNA: TGTGCCAGCAGCAAAGTAATTATTGGGCACATCCTCTACGAGCAGTACTTC

D gene: .
V gene: TRBV9
J gene: TRBJ1-4
clone size: .
CDR3 protein: CASSVALQGTNEKLFF
CDR3 DNA: TGTGCCAGCAGCGTAGCCCTACAGGGAACTAATGAAAAACTGTTTTTT

D gene: TRBD2
V gene: TRBV7-9
J gene: TRBJ2-5
clone size: .
CDR3 protein: CASSPPGGLQETQYF
CDR3 DNA: TGTGCCAGCAGCCCCCCCGGGGGGTTACAAGAGACCCAGTACTTC

D gene: .
V gene: TRBV7-6
J gene: TRBJ2-7
clone size: .
CDR3 protein: CASSRRDSPINEQYF
CDR3 DNA: TGTGCCAGCAGCCGCCGGGACTCCCCGATTAACGAGCAGTACTTC

D gene: TRBD2
V gene: TRBV6-5
J gene: TRBJ2-7
clone size: .
CDR3 protein: CASSTSGQTYEQYF
CDR3 DNA: TGTGCCAGCAGCACTAGCGGGCAGACCTACGAGCAGTACTTC

D gene: .
V gene: TRBV7-7
J gene: TRBJ2-5
clone size: .
CDR3 protein: CASSLGRGGWETQYF
CDR3 DNA: TGTGCTAGCAGCTTAGGTCGCGGGGGCTGGGAGACCCAGTACTTC

D gene: .
V gene: TRBV11-3
J gene: TRBJ2-7
clone size: .
CDR3 protein: CASSSLGGQLNEQYF
CDR3 DNA: TGTGCCAGCAGCTCCTTGGGCGGGCAGCTAAACGAGCAGTACTTC